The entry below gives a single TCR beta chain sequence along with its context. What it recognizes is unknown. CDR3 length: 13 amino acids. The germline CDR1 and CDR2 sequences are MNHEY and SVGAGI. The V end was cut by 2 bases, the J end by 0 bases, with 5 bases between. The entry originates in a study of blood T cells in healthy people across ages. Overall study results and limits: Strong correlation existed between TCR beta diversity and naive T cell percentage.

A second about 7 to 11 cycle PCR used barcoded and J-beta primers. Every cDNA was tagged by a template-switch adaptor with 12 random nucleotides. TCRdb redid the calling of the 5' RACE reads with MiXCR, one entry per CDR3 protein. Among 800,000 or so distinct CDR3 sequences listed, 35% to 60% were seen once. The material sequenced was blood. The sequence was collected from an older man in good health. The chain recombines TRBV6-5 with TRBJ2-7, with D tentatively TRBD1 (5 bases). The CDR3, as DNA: TGTGCCAGCAGTTACGACAGCTCCTACGAGCAGTACTTC. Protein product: CASSYDSSYEQYF.